These T cell receptor beta chains were read from a single sample in a study of T cells in Graves' hyperthyroidism and ophthalmopathy. TCRdb re-analysed the multiplex PCR reads in MiXCR, keeping a single row per CDR3 protein. Among 730,000 or so distinct CDR3 sequences listed, approximately 18% were seen once. Input material: blood. The receptor source for this set is a woman in her forties or fifties with Graves' hyperthyroidism that later progressed to Graves' ophthalmopathy. CDR3s include the opening cysteine and the closing phenylalanine or tryptophan. Fields, in order: D gene, V gene, J gene, clone size, CDR3 DNA, CDR3 protein. D genes are given only for firm matches. The size entry is marked missing in some rows and otherwise reads once, few, many or a size class.

d_gene: TRBD2
v_gene: TRBV11-1
j_gene: TRBJ2-5
abundance: NA
CDR3nt: TGTGCCAGCAGCAAAACTAGCGGGGGACACCAAGAGACCCAGTACTTC
CDR3aa: CASSKTSGGHQETQYF

d_gene: NA
v_gene: TRBV10-3
j_gene: TRBJ1-6
abundance: NA
CDR3nt: TGTGCCATCGCTACCGGGACAAATTATAATTCACCCCTCCACTTT
CDR3aa: CAIATGTNYNSPLHF

d_gene: NA
v_gene: TRBV10-2
j_gene: TRBJ1-5
abundance: many
CDR3nt: TGCGCCAGCAGTGAGGAGAGGGTAATTAGCAATCAGCCCCAGCATTTT
CDR3aa: CASSEERVISNQPQHF

d_gene: NA
v_gene: TRBV6-1
j_gene: TRBJ2-6
abundance: many
CDR3nt: TGTGCCAGCATCCTCCGGGAAGCTGGGGCCAACGTCCTGACTTTC
CDR3aa: CASILREAGANVLTF

d_gene: NA
v_gene: TRBV10-3
j_gene: TRBJ2-5
abundance: few
CDR3nt: TGTGCCATCAGCAACCGGGACAACCAAGAGACCCAGTACTTC
CDR3aa: CAISNRDNQETQYF

d_gene: NA
v_gene: TRBV5-1
j_gene: TRBJ2-3
abundance: few
CDR3nt: TGCGCCAGCAGCTTGGACAGTAGGGCCGGCACAGATACGCAGTATTTT
CDR3aa: CASSLDSRAGTDTQYF

d_gene: NA
v_gene: TRBV5-1
j_gene: TRBJ2-7
abundance: many
CDR3nt: TGCGCCAGCAGCTTCCAAACGGACGGCCCCTACGAGCAGTACTTC
CDR3aa: CASSFQTDGPYEQYF

d_gene: NA
v_gene: TRBV10-3
j_gene: TRBJ1-3
abundance: once
CDR3nt: TGTGCCAGCAGTTACACGGAAAGCTCTGGAAACACCATATATTTT
CDR3aa: CASSYTESSGNTIYF

d_gene: TRBD1
v_gene: TRBV5-1
j_gene: TRBJ1-1
abundance: many
CDR3nt: TGTGCCAGCAGCCTGGACAGGGGGAGCACTGAAGCTTTCTTT
CDR3aa: CASSLDRGSTEAFF

d_gene: TRBD2
v_gene: TRBV6-2/TRBV6-3
j_gene: TRBJ2-3
abundance: NA
CDR3nt: TGTGCCAGCAGTTACTCGACGGGGGGGCAATACACAGATACGCAGTATTTT
CDR3aa: CASSYSTGGQYTDTQYF

d_gene: TRBD2
v_gene: TRBV20-1
j_gene: TRBJ2-5
abundance: few
CDR3nt: TGCAGTGCTAGAGGGGTGACTAGCGGGCAAACCATGGCCCAAGAGACCCAGTACTTC
CDR3aa: CSARGVTSGQTMAQETQYF

d_gene: NA
v_gene: TRBV3-1
j_gene: TRBJ2-5
abundance: many
CDR3nt: TGTGCCAGCAGCCGAACGGTGGATTTCGAGACCCAGTACTTC
CDR3aa: CASSRTVDFETQYF

d_gene: NA
v_gene: TRBV20-1
j_gene: TRBJ2-7
abundance: many
CDR3nt: TGCAGTGCTGCATGGGGGAACTACGAGCAGTACTTC
CDR3aa: CSAAWGNYEQYF

d_gene: NA
v_gene: TRBV2
j_gene: TRBJ1-6
abundance: few
CDR3nt: TGTGCCAGCAAGGGGGGAGGGCCCACCCTCCACTTT
CDR3aa: CASKGGGPTLHF

d_gene: NA
v_gene: TRBV4-1
j_gene: TRBJ1-1
abundance: NA
CDR3nt: TGCGCCAGCAGCCAAGGGAGGGAGCACACTGAAGCTTTCTTT
CDR3aa: CASSQGREHTEAFF

d_gene: NA
v_gene: TRBV7-2
j_gene: TRBJ2-7
abundance: few
CDR3nt: TGTGCCGGCAGCTTAGCGAGAGGTTACGAGCAGTACTTC
CDR3aa: CAGSLARGYEQYF